The 10 T cell receptor beta chains below come from one sample, sequenced in a study of human T cells and chemical hapten exposure. Described time point: pre-sensitization, week 0. The treatment denotes: therapeutic diphenylcyclopropenone sensitization with weekly scalp DPC. TCRdb itself ran the RACE reads through MiXCR, one entry per CDR3 protein. The top ten hold approximately 4.7% of the sample, which has about 68,000 distinct CDR3 sequences, roughly 9.8% seen once. The sequencing used whole blood, collected in connection with sensitization to the hapten diphenylcyclopropenone (DPC). These receptors were taken from a woman aged 50 to 60 with alopecia areata. Some clones in this sample may be carry-over from other donors' samples.

This clonotype was found many times. The chain employs TRBV30 and TRBJ1-1; tentatively, D is TRBD1 (6 bases). V was pared by 0 bases and J by 7 bases, with 18 bases between. CDR3 size: 15 residues. Looked up from germline, CDR1 is GTSNPN and CDR2 is SVGIG (reference sequence). The CDR3 is CAWSVLRRGSDEAFF. CDR3 DNA: TGTGCCTGGAGTGTACTTCGTAGGGGGTCGGATGAAGCTTTCTTT.

This clonotype appeared a few times. The chain joins TRBV19 to TRBJ2-2; no definite D call. There are 14 residues in the CDR3. The germline gives CDR1 LNHDA, CDR2 SQIVND (reference sequence). Trimming removed 7 bases from V and 0 bases from J, with 9 bases in between. In DNA form, the CDR3 reads TGTGCCAGTAATCGGCAGTCGAACACCGGGGAGCTGTTTTTT. Translated: CASNRQSNTGELFF. The complete variable domain, with remaining parts taken from reference TRBV19 and TRBJ2-2, reads DGGITQSPKYLFRKEGQNVTLSCEQNLNHDAMYWYRQDPGQGLRLIYYSQIVNDFQKGDIAEGYSVSREKKESFPLTVTSAQKNPTAFYLCASNRQSNTGELFFGEGSRLTVL.

This clonotype was found a few times. The gene calls are TRBV28 and TRBJ2-1; D perhaps matches TRBD1 (5 bases). The germline V and J ends were trimmed by 5 bases and 9 bases, with 17 bases remaining between them. CDR3 size: 14 residues. The germline gives CDR1 MDHEN, CDR2 SYDVKM. The chain's CDR3 is CASSLRAGKGEQFF. The CDR3 region has the DNA TGTGCCAGCAGTCTAAGGGCAGGGAAAGGTGAGCAGTTCTTC.

This clonotype was recorded at least ten times. This rearrangement joins TRBV5-6 to TRBJ2-1, with 7 bases fitting TRBD1. Germline V CDR1 and CDR2: SGHDT, YYEEEE. Trimming cost V 1 base and J 3 bases; bases outside gene matches: 7. CDR3 length: 16 residues. Written as DNA, the CDR3 is TGTGCCAGCAGCTTGTCTCAGGGGGAGATCTACAATGAGCAGTTCTTC. Amino acids: CASSLSQGEIYNEQFF. Looking up the rest from reference TRBV5-6 and TRBJ2-1 gives the full variable domain: DAGVTQSPTHLIKTRGQQVTLRCSPKSGHDTVSWYQQALGQGPQFIFQYYEEEERQRGNFPDRFSGHQFPNYSSELNVNALLLGDSALYLCASSLSQGEIYNEQFFGPGTRLTVL.

In this sample, this clonotype turned up many times. The J gene is TRBJ2-1, the V gene TRBV7-8; tentatively, D is TRBD1 (5 bases). CDR1 SGHVS and CDR2 FQNEAQ come from the germline V gene. The germline V and J ends were trimmed by 3 bases and 6 bases, with 6 bases remaining between them. This CDR3 is built from 12 residues. The CDR3 here is CASSLTVNEQFF. Here the CDR3 DNA reads TGTGCCAGCAGCTTGACAGTCAATGAGCAGTTCTTC.

Many counts were recorded for this clonotype. The rearrangement uses TRBV29-1 and TRBJ2-1; no clear D. The length of the CDR3 is 11 residues. Germline loops: CDR1 SQVTM, CDR2 ANQGSEA. The V end lost 6 bases, the J end lost 6 bases, and 9 bases lay between the germline ends. CDR3 region: CSVTGINEQFF. As DNA, the CDR3 is TGCAGCGTGACCGGCATCAATGAGCAGTTCTTC.

The chain links TRBV12-3 or TRBV12-4 to TRBJ2-7; D is ambiguous. The CDR3 loop spans 14 amino acids. Trimming took 7 bases from V and 0 from J, leaving 13 bases between them. Here the CDR3 DNA reads TGTGCCAGCAAGCAAGTACAGAGCTCCTACGAGCAGTACTTC. This codes for CASKQVQSSYEQYF.

The chain has TRBV18 and TRBJ1-4, with 9 bases that match TRBD1. CDR3 length equals 14 residues. The V and J ends lost 4 bases and 7 bases, in that order; junction bases with no gene match: 4. CDR1 KGHSH and CDR2 LQKENI come from the germline V gene. Written as DNA, the CDR3 is TGTGCCAGCTCACAGGACAGGGGTGGTGAAAAACTGTTTTTT. Translated: CASSQDRGGEKLFF.

This clonotype was recorded a few times. This chain joins TRBV28 and TRBJ1-1; unclear D gene. Trimming removed 3 bases from V and 2 bases from J, with 10 bases in between. The CDR3 consists of 14 residues. The germline V gene has CDR1 MDHEN and CDR2 SYDVKM. The CDR3 DNA follows: TGTGCCAGCAGTTTCGGTTACCGTAACACTGAAGCTTTCTTT. It yields the protein CASSFGYRNTEAFF.

This clonotype showed up many times. The rearrangement uses TRBV12-3 or TRBV12-4 and TRBJ1-1, with 9 bases fitting TRBD1. After removal of 5 bases from V and 4 bases from J, the junction contained 5 bases not matched to a gene. This CDR3 is built from 14 residues. CDR3 sequence (DNA): TGTGCCAGCAGTACACACAGGGGGCCCACTGAAGCTTTCTTT. It specifies CASSTHRGPTEAFF.